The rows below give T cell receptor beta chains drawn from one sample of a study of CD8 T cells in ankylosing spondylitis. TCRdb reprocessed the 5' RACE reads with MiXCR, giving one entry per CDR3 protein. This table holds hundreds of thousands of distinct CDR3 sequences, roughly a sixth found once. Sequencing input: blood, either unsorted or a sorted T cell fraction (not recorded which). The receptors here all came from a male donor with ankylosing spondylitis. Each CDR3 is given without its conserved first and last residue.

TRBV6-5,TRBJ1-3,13,ASSYSRTARNTIY
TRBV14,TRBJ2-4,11,ASSQGIQGRAN
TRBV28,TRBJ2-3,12,ASSPSTGSHTQY
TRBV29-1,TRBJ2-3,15,SVVRLAGGLTTDTQY
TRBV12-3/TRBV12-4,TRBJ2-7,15,ASSLGDRLAGVEEQY
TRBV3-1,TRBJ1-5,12,ASSQGTRHQPQH
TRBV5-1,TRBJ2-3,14,ASSGDGLAGINTQY
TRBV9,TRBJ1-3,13,ASSGMIRGADTIY
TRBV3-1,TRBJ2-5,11,ASRPGIWETQY
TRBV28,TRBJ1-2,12,ASSWGQGVYGYT
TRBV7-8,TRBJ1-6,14,ASSLANSKGQSPLH
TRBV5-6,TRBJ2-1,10,ASSLEPYEQF
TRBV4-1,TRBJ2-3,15,ASSQDRGGGGTDTQY
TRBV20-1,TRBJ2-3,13,SARDPRSILDTQY
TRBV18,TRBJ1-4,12,ASSADRDGEKLF
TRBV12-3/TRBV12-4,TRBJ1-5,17,ASSAPSDRGLFSNQPQH
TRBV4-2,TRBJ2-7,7,AGQYEQY
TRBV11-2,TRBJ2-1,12,ASSLDGSAYEQF
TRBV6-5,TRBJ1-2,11,ASSYGGANGYT
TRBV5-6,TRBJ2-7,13,ASSFRAVGSYEQY
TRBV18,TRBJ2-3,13,ASSRNRDRTDTQY
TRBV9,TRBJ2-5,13,ASSAAGGRQETQY
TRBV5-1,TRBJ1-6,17,ASSRISQGASSYNSPLH
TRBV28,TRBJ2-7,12,ASSGGLGVYEQY
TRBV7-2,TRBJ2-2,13,ASSPWGVDIGELF
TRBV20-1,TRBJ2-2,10,SAIQNTGELF
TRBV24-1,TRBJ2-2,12,ATQGAANTGELF
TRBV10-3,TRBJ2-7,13,AIREGQGSSYEQY
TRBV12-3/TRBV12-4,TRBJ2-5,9,ASSTADTQY
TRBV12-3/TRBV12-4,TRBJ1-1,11,ASSLHRNTEAF
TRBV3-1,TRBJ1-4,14,ASSQRPGQTNEKLF
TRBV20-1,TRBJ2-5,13,SAVPIAGGKETQY
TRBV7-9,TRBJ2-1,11,ASSNGQNNEQF
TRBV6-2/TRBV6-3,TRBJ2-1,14,ASSYTQVLFDNEQF
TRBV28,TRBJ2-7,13,ASRDLAGGRYEQY
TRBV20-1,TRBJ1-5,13,SARYRGSGNQPQH
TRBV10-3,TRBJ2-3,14,AISNPPGLAADTQY
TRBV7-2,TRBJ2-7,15,ASSLAGGPRSTYEQY
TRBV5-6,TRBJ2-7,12,ASSLRSGFYEQY
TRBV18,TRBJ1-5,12,ASSPYRDAQPQH
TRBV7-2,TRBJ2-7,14,ASSPRKLSGSYEQY
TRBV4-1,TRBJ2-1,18,ASSQDWLAGGLSSYNEQF
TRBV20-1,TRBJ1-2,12,SARNRVEDYGYT
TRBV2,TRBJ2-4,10,ASSSPAPPQY
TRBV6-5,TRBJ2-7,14,ASSYLPGAGASEQY
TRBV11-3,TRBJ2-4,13,ASSLRTGAKNIQY
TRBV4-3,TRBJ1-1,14,ASSQKVQMLNTEAF
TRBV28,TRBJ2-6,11,ASSWRGANVLT
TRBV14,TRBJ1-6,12,ASSQDRGGSPLH
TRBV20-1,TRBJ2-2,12,SAIVGRNTGELF
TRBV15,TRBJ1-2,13,ATSRRTGGLYGYT
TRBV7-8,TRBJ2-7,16,ASSSQLSNNRGFDEQY
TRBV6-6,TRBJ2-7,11,ASSYYGNYEQY
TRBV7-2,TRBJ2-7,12,ASSPPSFAYEQY
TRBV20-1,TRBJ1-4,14,SARAPGKPTNEKLF
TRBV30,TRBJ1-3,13,AWSKGTSSGNTIY
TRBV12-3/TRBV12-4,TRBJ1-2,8,ASSLSGLC
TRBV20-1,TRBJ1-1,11,SARDVGSTEAF
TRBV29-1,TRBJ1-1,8,SVADSEAF